The 24 T cell receptor beta chains reported below all come from one sample, sequenced in a study of shared clonotypes between healthy human individuals. Profiled with immunoSEQ multiplex PCR; TCRdb holds only in-frame clones, not every one. The data contain 1.5 million to 2.5 million clones, approximately 94% of them singletons. CD45RO negativity and positive selection for CCR7 defined naive CD8 cells, a population that excluded terminally differentiated effector memory CD45RA+ cells. The sequencing sample was made of naive CD8+ T cells sorted from blood. The receptors stem from a man younger than 30 in good health.

This clone was seen just once. The chain recombines TRBV10-3 with TRBJ2-7, with D uncertain. Trimming stripped 3 bases from V and 2 bases from J, with 8 bases between. CDR3 length: 13 amino acids. CDR1 is ENHRY, CDR2 SYGVKD, per germline. The CDR3 region has the DNA TGTGCCATCAGTGATGGCTCACCCTACGAGCAGTACTTC. Translated: CAISDGSPYEQYF.

The rearrangement joins TRBV2 to TRBJ2-5; D not resolved. CDR3 length: 13 amino acids. CDR1 and CDR2 from the germline V gene are SNHLY and FYNNEI. The ends were cut back, 11 bases at V and 5 bases at J, with 18 bases in the middle. The CDR3 loop reads CAFGLHLTETQYF. CDR3 coding DNA: TGTGCCTTCGGGTTGCACCTAACGGAGACCCAGTACTTC.

Remarks on this clone: Other DNA sequences in the same sample also yield this CDR3. The chain has TRBV4-3 and TRBJ2-7; the D gene is possibly TRBD2 (5 bases). From germline, CDR1 is LGHNA and CDR2 YSLEER. V was cut by 0 bases and J by 3 bases, with 9 bases left in between. The CDR3 length is 14 residues. DNA of the CDR3: TGCGCCAGCAGCCAAGACGCGAGCGGCTACGAGCAGTACTTC. Amino acids: CASSQDASGYEQYF.

V and J are TRBV6-5 and TRBJ2-7; D is uncertain. Trimming shortened V by 0 bases and J by 4 bases, and 16 bases separated the two germline ends. Germline V lookup: CDR1 MNHEY, CDR2 SVGAGI. There are 16 residues in the CDR3. The CDR3 bases are TGTGCCAGCAGTTACTCGACTGGGGTTGTTTGGTACGAGCAGTACTTC. It yields the protein CASSYSTGVVWYEQYF.

The J gene is TRBJ2-7, the V gene TRBV5-6; 16 bases are shared with TRBD2. Looked up from germline, CDR1 is SGHDT and CDR2 is YYEEEE. This CDR3 contains 16 residues. J lost 6 bases, V lost 3 bases, and 6 bases had no gene match. CDR3 sequence: CASSWAGLAGGGEQYF. CDR3 bases: TGTGCCAGCAGCTGGGCGGGACTAGCGGGAGGGGGCGAGCAGTACTTC.

CDR3 sequence: CGGQPPGTEAFF. In DNA, the CDR3 is TGTGGCGGACAGCCCCCGGGGACTGAAGCTTTCTTT. J is TRBJ1-1 and V is TRBV30; a weak D match, TRBD1 (6 bases). CDR3 size: 12 residues. CDR1 is GTSNPN and CDR2 is SVGIG in the germline V gene (reference sequence).

This chain links TRBV6-6 with TRBJ2-3; D ambiguous. The CDR3 is 16 residues long. The ends were cut back, 4 bases at V and 2 bases at J, with 16 bases in the middle. Germline V CDR1 and CDR2: MNHNY, SVGAGI (reference sequence). CDR3: CASSSLVLDLTDTQYF. CDR3 DNA: TGTGCCAGCAGTTCCCTCGTACTCGACCTCACAGATACGCAGTATTTT.

V is TRBV9 and J is TRBJ2-3, with unresolved D. Germline V gives CDR1 SGDLS, CDR2 YYNGEE. Between the trimmed V and J ends, which lost 4 bases and 0 bases, there was a span of 15 bases. The CDR3 sequence is 16 residues long. This CDR3 is CASSSRTSTSTDTQYF. The CDR3 DNA sequence: TGTGCCAGCAGCTCACGGACGTCTACTAGCACAGATACGCAGTATTTT.

This clone was seen once. J is TRBJ1-4 and V is TRBV7-8; D gene ambiguous. Trimming removed 5 bases from V and 5 bases from J, with 12 bases in between. The CDR3 has 14 residues. Per the germline V gene, CDR1 is SGHVS and CDR2 is FQNEAQ. Here the CDR3 reads CASSPTWANEKLFF. CDR3 DNA sequence: TGTGCCAGCAGCCCCACCTGGGCAAATGAAAAACTGTTTTTT.

The chain joins TRBV28 to TRBJ1-5; perhaps TRBD1 as D (6 bases). With 5 bases removed from V and 2 bases from J, the gap between germline ends came to 13 bases. The CDR3 sequence is 15 residues long. CDR1 and CDR2 from the germline V gene are MDHEN and SYDVKM. CDR3 in DNA: TGTGCCAGCAGTGACCAGGGGTATGGCAATCAGCCCCAGCATTTT. This encodes CASSDQGYGNQPQHF.

V gene TRBV19 combines with J gene TRBJ2-1; maybe TRBD2 (5 bases). This CDR3 has 14 residues. The V gene's germline CDR1 is LNHDA and CDR2 SQIVND (reference sequence). V was trimmed by 3 bases and J by 5 bases, leaving 11 bases between them. DNA of the CDR3: TGTGCCAGTAGTATCAGAGGGAGCAACAATGAGCAGTTCTTC. Translated: CASSIRGSNNEQFF.

CDR3 in amino acids: CASSIGIETQYF. As DNA, the CDR3 is TGTGCCAGTAGTATCGGTATAGAGACCCAGTACTTC. The chain has TRBV19 and TRBJ2-5; D remains unclear. V dropped 3 bases and J dropped 4 bases, with 6 bases sitting between them. The CDR3 is 12 amino acids. Germline lookup yields CDR1 LNHDA and CDR2 SQIVND (reference sequence).

The V gene is TRBV21-1, the J gene TRBJ2-2; the D segment call TRBD1 is taken from the table without a DNA check. TRBV21-1 counts as a pseudogene. This CDR3 comprises 16 residues. The CDR3 DNA reads as TGTGCCAGCAGCGTCAAGGGGACAGGGGTCACCGGGGAGCTGTTTTTT. It translates to CASSVKGTGVTGELFF.

The J gene is TRBJ2-1, the V gene TRBV27; D unclear. V dropped 5 bases and J dropped 4 bases, with 9 bases sitting between them. Looked up from germline, CDR1 is MNHEY and CDR2 is SMNVEV (reference sequence). The CDR3 extends over 13 amino acids. CDR3 in DNA: TGTGCCAGCAGTCCCCAGGTGTACAATGAGCAGTTCTTC. This encodes CASSPQVYNEQFF.

This rearrangement joins TRBV7-9 to TRBJ2-7; D unclear. V lost 4 bases and J lost 4, with 11 bases in between. The germline V gene has CDR1 SEHNR and CDR2 FQNEAQ (reference sequence). The CDR3 consists of 13 residues. CDR3 loop: CASSSGSRYEQYF. In DNA form, the CDR3 reads TGTGCCAGCAGCTCCGGGTCGCGATACGAGCAGTACTTC.

A note on this clone: The sample holds other DNA sequences that translate to the same CDR3. V and J are TRBV5-6 and TRBJ2-7; 7 bases are shared with TRBD1. The germline V gene encodes CDR1 SGHDT and CDR2 YYEEEE. After removal of 5 bases from V and 2 bases from J, the junction contained 4 bases not matched to a gene. The CDR3 is 13 residues long. CDR3 DNA: TGTGCCAGCAGTCCCGACAGGGCCTACGAGCAGTACTTC. It yields the protein CASSPDRAYEQYF. Full variable domain (missing parts from reference TRBV5-6 and TRBJ2-7): DAGVTQSPTHLIKTRGQQVTLRCSPKSGHDTVSWYQQALGQGPQFIFQYYEEEERQRGNFPDRFSGHQFPNYSSELNVNALLLGDSALYLCASSPDRAYEQYFGPGTRLTVT.

The rearrangement links TRBV18 to TRBJ1-1; D is perhaps TRBD1 (5 bases). CDR1 is KGHSH and CDR2 is LQKENI in the germline V gene. Between the trimmed V and J ends, which lost 4 bases and 3 bases, there was a span of 21 bases. This CDR3 spans 17 amino acids. CDR3 nucleotides: TGTGCCAGCTCACGATCCCTGGACATCTGGGCCGACACTGAAGCTTTCTTT. Its translation: CASSRSLDIWADTEAFF. The full variable domain, in which reference TRBV18 and TRBJ1-1 provide the parts outside the CDR3, is NAGVMQNPRHLVRRRGQEARLRCSPMKGHSHVYWYRQLPEEGLKFMVYLQKENIIDESGMPKERFSAEFPKEGPSILRIQQVVRGDSAAYFCASSRSLDIWADTEAFFGQGTRLTVV.

The chain carries TRBV27 and TRBJ2-5; TRBD2 aligns across 7 bases. The germline gives CDR1 MNHEY, CDR2 SMNVEV (reference sequence). V shed 4 bases, J shed 5 bases, and the junction held 4 bases outside the gene matches. The CDR3 extends over 13 amino acids. In nucleotides, the CDR3 is TGTGCCAGCAGTTCTGTGGGGGGGGAGACCCAGTACTTC. As protein: CASSSVGGETQYF.

The chain has TRBV7-9 and TRBJ2-3; D assignment may be TRBD1 or TRBD2 (5 bases each). V was clipped by 4 bases and J by 3 bases, with 14 bases between them. In germline, CDR1 is SEHNR, CDR2 FQNEAQ (reference sequence). This CDR3 contains 15 residues. The CDR3 DNA reads TGTGCCAGCAGCTACGGGACCGACCTAACAGATACGCAGTATTTT. It encodes CASSYGTDLTDTQYF. Complete variable domain (other parts from reference TRBV7-9 and TRBJ2-3): DTGVSQNPRHKITKRGQNVTFRCDPISEHNRLYWYRQTLGQGPEFLTYFQNEAQLEKSRLLSDRFSAERPKGSFSTLEIQRTEQGDSAMYLCASSYGTDLTDTQYFGPGTRLTVL.

The chain recombines TRBV11-1 with TRBJ1-5; D possibly corresponds to TRBD1 (5 bases). This CDR3 has 14 residues. V gave up 5 bases and J gave up 8 bases, with 16 bases separating them. Germline V lookup: CDR1 SGHAT, CDR2 FQDESV (reference sequence). CDR3 nucleotides: TGTGCCAGCAGCCCCCGGGACGCCGGGGAGCCCCAGCATTTT. The encoded protein is CASSPRDAGEPQHF.

The rearrangement links TRBV11-2 to TRBJ2-1; the D gene is possibly TRBD2 (7 bases). CDR3 length: 12 residues. Germline V lookup: CDR1 SGHAT, CDR2 FQNNGV. Trimming shortened V by 11 bases and J by 5 bases, and 13 bases separated the two germline ends. The CDR3 DNA is TGTGCCTCCCCCGGGGGGCACAATGAGCAGTTCTTC. Residues: CASPGGHNEQFF.

This rearrangement joins TRBV7-9 to TRBJ1-3; 7 bases map to TRBD1. Germline trimming cut 5 bases from V and 1 base from J; bases unmatched to any gene: 11. The CDR3 is 17 amino acids. Germline CDR1 and CDR2: SEHNR and FQNEAQ (reference sequence). In DNA form, the CDR3 reads TGTGCCAGCAGCCGGGCAAAACAGGGGATTTCTGGAAACACCATATATTTT. Encoded protein: CASSRAKQGISGNTIYF.

This chain uses TRBV5-8 with TRBJ1-6; 8 positions agree with TRBD1. The CDR3 length is 16 residues. V dropped 4 bases and J dropped 7; count of bases not matched to a gene: 10. From germline, CDR1 is SGHTS and CDR2 YDEGEE. The CDR3 DNA reads TGTGCCAGCAGCCTAACTACAGGGGGGACCAATTCACCCCTCCACTTT. Its translation: CASSLTTGGTNSPLHF. Full variable domain (missing parts from reference TRBV5-8 and TRBJ1-6): EAGVTQSPTHLIKTRGQQATLRCSPISGHTSVYWYQQALGLGLQFLLWYDEGEERNRGNFPPRFSGRQFPNYSSELNVNALELEDSALYLCASSLTTGGTNSPLHFGNGTRLTVT.

Here the CDR3 DNA reads TGCGCCAGCAGCTTGGGGGCAGGGGGCAATGATTGGGAGACCCAGTACTTC. Protein product: CASSLGAGGNDWETQYF. The rearrangement links TRBV5-1 to TRBJ2-5; 8 positions match TRBD1. V trimming: 0 bases; J trimming: 5 bases; junction bases outside the gene matches: 12. The germline CDR1 and CDR2 sequences are SGHRS and YFSETQ. The CDR3 consists of 17 residues.